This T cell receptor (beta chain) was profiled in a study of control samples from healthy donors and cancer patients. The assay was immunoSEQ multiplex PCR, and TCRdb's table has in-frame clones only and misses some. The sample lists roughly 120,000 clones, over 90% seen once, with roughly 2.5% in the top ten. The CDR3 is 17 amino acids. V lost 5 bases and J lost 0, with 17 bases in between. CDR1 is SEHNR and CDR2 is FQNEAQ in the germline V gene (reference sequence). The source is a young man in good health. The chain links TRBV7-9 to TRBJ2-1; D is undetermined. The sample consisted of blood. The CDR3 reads CASSPRDSTHSYNEQFF. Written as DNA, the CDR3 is TGTGCCAGCAGCCCCAGAGACTCAACGCACTCCTACAATGAGCAGTTCTTC.